This TCR beta chain comes out of a study of cytomegalovirus exposure and HLA in healthy donors. Study conclusions and caveats: 150 to 200 TCR beta chains were listed as cytomegalovirus-associated.

Sequencing was performed with immunoSEQ multiplex PCR; in TCRdb, only in-frame clones are kept and a portion is missing. This sample has fewer than 150,000 clones, with around nine tenths found just once. Concerning this clone itself: Its antigen is not known.

This TCR came from a young man in good health and CMV-seropositive. The sequencing input was PBMCs.

CDR3 amino acids: CAISDWTGEQTQYF. DNA of the CDR3: TGTGCCATCAGTGACTGGACAGGGGAACAGACCCAGTACTTC. The chain recombines TRBV10-3 with TRBJ2-5, with 9 bases fitting TRBD1. J was trimmed by 6 bases and V by 3 bases; bases with no gene match: 5. Germline assignment: CDR1 ENHRY and CDR2 SYGVKD. CDR3 length: 14 amino acids.